This passage covers 20 T cell receptor beta chains from one sample sequenced in a study of T-cell memory formation after mild COVID-19. TCRdb reprocessed the 5' RACE reads with MiXCR, giving one entry per CDR3 protein. The sample has about 270,000 distinct CDR3 sequences, about 16% seen once. Sequencing was carried out using PBMCs or a T cell subset sorted from them (not recorded which). The receptor source for this set is a young man who had mild COVID-19 (a few samples of this study predate the infection). Cell type and time point are not known.

The genes are TRBV5-1 and TRBJ2-1; 13 positions match TRBD2. CDR3 length: 20 residues. Germline V gene lookup returns CDR1 SGHRS and CDR2 YFSETQ. V lost 1 base, J lost 4 bases, and 14 bases stayed unmatched. Here the CDR3 reads CASSLTRLAGGPKGYNEQFF. The CDR3 coding sequence is TGCGCCAGCAGCTTGACCCGACTAGCGGGGGGCCCCAAGGGGTACAATGAGCAGTTCTTC.

In this sample, this clonotype turned up many times. The chain couples TRBV7-2 to TRBJ1-1, with TRBD1 identical over 7 bases. The CDR3 extends over 15 amino acids. CDR1 and CDR2 (germline): SGHTA, FQGNSA. V gave up 5 bases and J gave up 10 bases; unmatched junction bases: 16. In DNA, the CDR3 is TGTGCCAGCAGCACGAGACAAGGGGGCCCTAGAGGAGCTTTCTTT. This gives the protein CASSTRQGGPRGAFF.

This chain links TRBV6-1 with TRBJ2-7; D is uncertain. V lost 5 bases to trimming and J lost 2 bases, with 13 bases between them. The CDR3 is 14 residues long. The germline gives CDR1 MNHNS, CDR2 SASEGT. CDR3: CASSYDRVAYEQYV. CDR3 DNA: TGTGCCAGCAGTTATGACCGGGTCGCCTACGAGCAGTACGTC.

The chain uses TRBV20-1 and TRBJ2-3; the D gene is possibly TRBD2 (5 bases). Germline CDR1 is DFQATT and CDR2 is SNEGSKA (reference sequence). The CDR3 runs to 12 residues. Trimming cost V 6 bases and J 2 bases, with 9 bases left between them. This CDR3 reads CSATGDTDTQYF. The CDR3 DNA reads as TGCAGTGCAACCGGGGACACAGATACGCAGTATTTT.

The table lists this clonotype with a few counts. V is TRBV7-2 and J is TRBJ1-4; weak D call: TRBD1 (6 bases). V lost 3 bases and J lost 5, with 13 bases in between. This CDR3 has 15 residues. Germline assignment: CDR1 SGHTA and CDR2 FQGNSA. The CDR3 reads CASSFSGAPNEKLFF. The CDR3 DNA is TGTGCCAGCAGCTTCTCAGGGGCCCCAAATGAAAAACTGTTTTTT.

This clonotype appeared a few times. V is TRBV4-1 and J is TRBJ1-2; D uncertain. The germline V and J ends were trimmed by 4 bases and 4 bases, with 16 bases remaining between them. The CDR3 length is 15 residues. Germline loops: CDR1 MGHRA, CDR2 YSYEKL. The CDR3 DNA follows: TGCGCCAGCAGCCCCACCACCTCCGGAATCTATGGCTACACCTTC. Its translation: CASSPTTSGIYGYTF.

This clonotype has just a few counts. The chain couples TRBV3-1 to TRBJ2-4; possible D gene TRBD1, 5 bases. Looked up from germline, CDR1 is LGHDT and CDR2 is YNNKEL (reference sequence). The V gene lost 5 bases and the J gene lost 5 bases, with 10 bases spanning the gap. This CDR3 has 13 residues. The CDR3 coding sequence is TGTGCCAGCAGCTACACGACAGAAAACATTCAGTACTTC. Translation gives CASSYTTENIQYF.

This clonotype was seen a handful of times. The chain is built from TRBV6-6 and TRBJ1-1; no definite D call. Germline CDR1 MNHNY, CDR2 SVGAGI (reference sequence). This CDR3 spans 11 amino acids. V shed 6 bases and J shed 8 bases, with 10 bases lying between them. Written as DNA, the CDR3 is TGTGCCAGCAGCCCCGGACGAGAAGCTTTCTTT. It codes for CASSPGREAFF.

This clonotype was detected only a few times. J is TRBJ2-7 and V is TRBV4-1, with a possible D match to TRBD1 (6 bases). CDR1 MGHRA and CDR2 YSYEKL come from the germline V gene. This CDR3 spans 14 amino acids. The V gene lost 1 base and the J gene lost 1 base, with 8 bases spanning the gap. The CDR3 protein is CASSQGTESYEQYF. For the CDR3, the DNA is TGCGCCAGCAGCCAAGGGACAGAATCCTACGAGCAGTACTTC.

This clonotype appeared a few times. This chain uses TRBV5-5 with TRBJ2-6; TRBD1 matches 8 bases. J gave up 1 base and V 0 bases, and 6 bases lay outside the gene matches. Per germline, CDR1 SGHKS and CDR2 YYEKEE (reference sequence). This CDR3 is 18 amino acids long. This chain's CDR3 is CASSLAWTGNSGANVLTF. The CDR3 bases are TGTGCCAGCAGCTTGGCTTGGACAGGGAATTCTGGGGCCAACGTCCTGACTTTC.

Worth noting for this clonotype: A much larger clone lies one base from this, so it may be a read error. This chain links TRBV7-2 with TRBJ2-6, with D uncertain. V was trimmed by 5 bases and J by 1 base, leaving 9 bases between them. Per the germline V gene, CDR1 is SGHTA and CDR2 is FQGNSA. This CDR3 is built from 15 residues. Written as DNA, the CDR3 is TGTGCCAGCAGCCTCCTGGGGTCTGGGGCCAACGTCCTGACTTTC. Its translation: CASSLLGSGANVLTF. Supplemented by reference TRBV7-2 and TRBJ2-6, the full variable domain reads GAGVSQSPSNKVTEKGKDVELRCDPISGHTALYWYRQSLGQGLEFLIYFQGNSAPDKSGLPSDRFSAERTGGSVSTLTIQRTQQEDSAVYLCASSLLGSGANVLTFGAGSRLTVL.

This clonotype has a count of ten or more. The chain carries TRBV21-1 and TRBJ2-2; no DNA check was done on the table's D call, TRBD1. TRBV21-1 has pseudogene status. The CDR3 loop spans 16 amino acids. For the CDR3, the DNA is TGTGCCAGCAGCAACGAACAGGGTGCGAACACCGGGGAGCTGTTTTTT. Translated: CASSNEQGANTGELFF.

This clonotype was counted a few times. The V and J genes are TRBV5-1 and TRBJ2-7, with D perhaps TRBD1 (6 bases). The length of the CDR3 is 15 residues. Trimming took 0 bases from V and 1 from J, leaving 11 bases between them. From germline, CDR1 is SGHRS and CDR2 YFSETQ. CDR3 coding DNA: TGCGCCAGCAGCTTGGTACAGGGCCCGTCCTACGAGCAGTACTTC. This gives the protein CASSLVQGPSYEQYF.

The chain uses TRBV20-1 and TRBJ2-2, with unresolved D. The V gene's germline CDR1 is DFQATT and CDR2 SNEGSKA (reference sequence). The V end was cut by 0 bases, the J end by 5 bases, with 7 bases between. The CDR3 is 13 residues long. This CDR3 is CSARDPGTGELFF. CDR3 bases: TGCAGTGCTAGAGATCCCGGGACCGGGGAGCTGTTTTTT.

This clonotype was seen only a few times. The genes are TRBV27 and TRBJ2-1, with 11 bases fitting TRBD2. J was trimmed by 4 bases and V by 6 bases; bases with no gene match: 5. Germline CDR1 is MNHEY and CDR2 is SMNVEV (reference sequence). The CDR3 contains 15 residues. Here the CDR3 reads CASRETSGVYNEQFF. The CDR3 coding sequence is TGTGCCAGCAGAGAGACTAGCGGGGTTTACAATGAGCAGTTCTTC.

This clonotype came up a few times. This rearrangement joins TRBV5-6 to TRBJ2-7; D gene unclear. CDR3 length: 10 amino acids. Germline values: CDR1 SGHDT, CDR2 YYEEEE. Trimming pared 4 bases from V and 6 bases from J, leaving 5 bases between. CDR3 nucleotide sequence: TGTGCCAGCAGCGTATCCGAGCAGTACGTC. This encodes CASSVSEQYV.

This clonotype was picked up many times. This chain connects TRBV20-1 to TRBJ2-3; 9 nucleotides agree with TRBD1. From germline, CDR1 is DFQATT and CDR2 SNEGSKA (reference sequence). The V segment lost 3 bases and the J segment 2 bases; nucleotides outside the gene matches: 12. The CDR3 contains 17 residues. The CDR3 nucleotides are TGCAGTGCTAGTCCTGCCCACGGGACAGGGTCCACAGATACGCAGTATTTT. It translates to CSASPAHGTGSTDTQYF.

The V and J genes are TRBV6-6 and TRBJ2-3; D remains ambiguous. The CDR3 totals 18 residues. Germline V gene lookup returns CDR1 MNHNY and CDR2 SVGAGI (reference sequence). V gave up 2 bases and J gave up 0 bases, with 18 bases separating them. The CDR3 reads CASSYRTPSPFSTDTQYF. The CDR3, as DNA: TGTGCCAGCAGTTACCGTACTCCTTCCCCATTTAGCACAGATACGCAGTATTTT.

J is TRBJ2-3 and V is TRBV4-2; no firm D call. This CDR3 has 14 residues. Trimming took off 4 bases at V and 7 bases at J, with 15 bases between the two ends. The germline V gene encodes CDR1 LGHNA and CDR2 YNFKEQ. CDR3 in DNA: TGTGCCAGCAGCCCTCCCTCGGCTTCAAATACGCAGTATTTT. It yields the protein CASSPPSASNTQYF.

The chain is built from TRBV5-1 and TRBJ2-7; D is unclear. The germline V gene has CDR1 SGHRS and CDR2 YFSETQ. The CDR3 spans 13 residues. Trimming pared 0 bases from V and 3 bases from J, leaving 7 bases between. Written as DNA, the CDR3 is TGCGCCAGCAGCTTGGACGGAGTCTACGAGCAGTACGTC. Translation gives CASSLDGVYEQYV.